The table lists the clone carrying this TCR beta chain with a count of one. This sample stems from a study of shared clonotypes between healthy human individuals. Sequenced by immunoSEQ multiplex PCR; TCRdb stores in-frame clones only, minus some. Of hundreds of thousands of clones listed, roughly 79% are singletons. Trimming removed 2 bases from V and 0 bases from J; junction bases left unmatched: 4. Looked up from germline, CDR1 is GTSNPN and CDR2 is SVGIG (reference sequence). The CDR3 totals 15 residues. The study drew all its donors from Caucasian adults living in Nashville, Tennessee. The TCR was taken from a middle-aged woman in good health. Some clones in this sample may be carry-over from other donors' samples. V gene TRBV30 combines with J gene TRBJ2-7; 10 bases map to TRBD2. The specimen was PBMCs. In DNA, the CDR3 is TGTGCCTGGAGTATCCGGACTAGCGGCTCCTACGAGCAGTACTTC. Amino acid sequence: CAWSIRTSGSYEQYF.